The rows below give T cell receptor beta chains drawn from one sample of a study of response to subunit inactivated influenza vaccine. TCRdb reanalysed the RT-PCR reads using MiXCR and keeps one entry per CDR3 protein. The repertoire holds roughly 290,000 distinct CDR3 sequences, 20% to 25% seen once, with about 10% in the top ten. The material was PBMCs from blood, obtained about 20 months after vaccination. The receptor source for this set is a man aged 45 to 70 who received an inactivated influenza vaccine. The CDR3 runs from the conserved cysteine through the conserved F or W. D genes are given only for firm matches. A row's size may be missing; if present it is once, few, many or a size class.

size	D	J	V	length	DNA	CDR3
few	NA	TRBJ2-1	TRBV28	12	TGTGCCAGCAGTTTATATACTGGTGAGCAGTTCTTC	CASSLYTGEQFF
NA	NA	TRBJ2-7	TRBV9	16	TGTGCCAGCAGCACAGACCTCGTAGCCCTAGAGTACGAGCAGTACTTC	CASSTDLVALEYEQYF
many	NA	TRBJ1-2	TRBV12-3/TRBV12-4	15	TGTGCCAGCAGTTACGTACTGACAGGCCGGGAGGGCTACACCTTC	CASSYVLTGREGYTF
NA	TRBD2	TRBJ2-1	TRBV20-1	16	TGCAGTGCTAGAGACCCGACTAGCGGGGCTTACAATGAGCAGTTCTTC	CSARDPTSGAYNEQFF
few	TRBD1	TRBJ1-1	TRBV2	15	TGTGCCAGCAGGGGGACAGGGGGACTGAACACTGAAGCTTTCTTT	CASRGTGGLNTEAFF
many	NA	TRBJ1-5	TRBV6-1	12	TGTGCCAGCTCAAGGGACAATCAGCCCCAGCATTTT	CASSRDNQPQHF
few	NA	TRBJ1-2	TRBV29-1	16	TGCAGCGTTGAAGATATGAGGTTGCCTTCTAACTATGGCTACACCTTC	CSVEDMRLPSNYGYTF
NA	TRBD1	TRBJ2-7	TRBV10-2	14	TGCGCCAGCAGTGAGACCCGGGACAGAGGCGAGCAGTACTTC	CASSETRDRGEQYF
many	NA	TRBJ1-2	TRBV29-1	12	TGCAGCTATGGGGCACTCCCATATGGCTACACCTTC	CSYGALPYGYTF
few	NA	TRBJ1-3	TRBV3-1	16	TGTGCCAGCAGCCCCTCGGGACCGTCCTCTGGAAACACCATATATTTT	CASSPSGPSSGNTIYF
NA	NA	TRBJ1-6	TRBV25-1	12	TGTGCCACTTCGTCCTATAATTCACCCCTCCACTTT	CATSSYNSPLHF